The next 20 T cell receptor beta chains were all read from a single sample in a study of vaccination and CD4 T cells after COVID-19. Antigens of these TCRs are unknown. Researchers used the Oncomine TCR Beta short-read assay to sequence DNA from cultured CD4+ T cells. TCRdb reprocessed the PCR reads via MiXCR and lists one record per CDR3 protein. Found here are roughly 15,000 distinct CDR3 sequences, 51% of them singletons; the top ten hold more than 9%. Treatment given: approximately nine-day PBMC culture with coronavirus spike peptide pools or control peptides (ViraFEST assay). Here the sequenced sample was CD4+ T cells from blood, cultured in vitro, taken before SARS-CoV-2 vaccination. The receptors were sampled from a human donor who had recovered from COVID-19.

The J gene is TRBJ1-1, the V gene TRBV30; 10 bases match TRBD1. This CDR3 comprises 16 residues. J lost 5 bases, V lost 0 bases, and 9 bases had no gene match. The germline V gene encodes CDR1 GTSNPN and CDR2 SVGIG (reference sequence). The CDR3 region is CAWSVGQGRRKTEAFF. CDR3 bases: TGTGCCTGGAGTGTGGGACAGGGGAGGAGGAAAACTGAAGCTTTCTTT.

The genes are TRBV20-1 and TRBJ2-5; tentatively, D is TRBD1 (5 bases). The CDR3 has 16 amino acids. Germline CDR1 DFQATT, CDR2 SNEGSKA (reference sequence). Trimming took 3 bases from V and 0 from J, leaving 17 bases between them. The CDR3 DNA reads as TGCAGTGCTAGGTCGGAAGCAGGGTTATACCAAGAGACCCAGTACTTC. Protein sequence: CSARSEAGLYQETQYF.

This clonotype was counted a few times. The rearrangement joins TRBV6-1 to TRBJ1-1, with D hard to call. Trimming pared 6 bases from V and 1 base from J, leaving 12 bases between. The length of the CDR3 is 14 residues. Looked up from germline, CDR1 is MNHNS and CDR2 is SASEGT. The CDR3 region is CASRNKLSNTEAFF. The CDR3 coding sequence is TGTGCCAGCAGAAACAAACTATCGAACACTGAAGCTTTCTTT.

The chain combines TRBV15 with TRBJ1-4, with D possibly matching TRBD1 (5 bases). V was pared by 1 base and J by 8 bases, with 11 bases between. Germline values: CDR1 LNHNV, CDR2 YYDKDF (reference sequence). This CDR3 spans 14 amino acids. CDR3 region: CATSRGTEGEKLFF. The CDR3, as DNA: TGTGCCACCAGCAGAGGGACCGAGGGGGAAAAACTGTTTTTT.

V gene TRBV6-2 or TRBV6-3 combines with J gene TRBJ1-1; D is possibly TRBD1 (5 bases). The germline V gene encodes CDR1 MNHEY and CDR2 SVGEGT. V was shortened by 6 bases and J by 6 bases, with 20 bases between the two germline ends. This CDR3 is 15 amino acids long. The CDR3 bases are TGTGCCAGCAGCAACATCGGGGCCCCGCGCGCTGAAGCTTTCTTT. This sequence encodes CASSNIGAPRAEAFF.

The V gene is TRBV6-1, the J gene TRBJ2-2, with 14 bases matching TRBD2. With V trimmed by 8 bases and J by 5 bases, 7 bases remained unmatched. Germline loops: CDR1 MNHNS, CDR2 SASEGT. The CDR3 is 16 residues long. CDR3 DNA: TGTGCCAGCCGATGGACTAGCGGGAGGCAGACCGGGGAGCTGTTTTTT. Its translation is CASRWTSGRQTGELFF.

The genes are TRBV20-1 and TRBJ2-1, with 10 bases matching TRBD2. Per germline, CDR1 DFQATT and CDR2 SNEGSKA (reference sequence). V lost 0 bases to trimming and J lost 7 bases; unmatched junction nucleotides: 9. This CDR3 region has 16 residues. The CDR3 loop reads CSARDLALAGLNEQFF. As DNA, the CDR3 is TGCAGTGCTAGAGATCTCGCACTAGCGGGGTTAAATGAGCAGTTCTTC.

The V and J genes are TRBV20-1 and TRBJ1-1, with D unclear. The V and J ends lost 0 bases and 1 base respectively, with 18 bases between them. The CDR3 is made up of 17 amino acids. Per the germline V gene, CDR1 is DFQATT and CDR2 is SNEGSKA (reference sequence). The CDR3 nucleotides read TGCAGTGCTAGAGATGGAGGGTTGGCGGGGAAGAACACTGAAGCTTTCTTT. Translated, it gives CSARDGGLAGKNTEAFF.

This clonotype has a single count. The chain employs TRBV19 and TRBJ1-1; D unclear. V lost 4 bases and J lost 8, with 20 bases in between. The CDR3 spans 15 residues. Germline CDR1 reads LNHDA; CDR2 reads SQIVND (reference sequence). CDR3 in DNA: TGTGCCAGTAGTAAGACCCAGGCCGGTTGGGTGGAAGCTTTCTTT. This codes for CASSKTQAGWVEAFF.

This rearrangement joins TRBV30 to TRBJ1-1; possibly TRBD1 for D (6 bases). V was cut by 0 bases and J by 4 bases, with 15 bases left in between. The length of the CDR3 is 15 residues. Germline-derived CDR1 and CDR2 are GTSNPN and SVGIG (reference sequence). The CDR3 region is CAWSVNRGWFTEAFF. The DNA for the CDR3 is TGTGCCTGGAGTGTAAATAGGGGGTGGTTCACTGAAGCTTTCTTT.

CDR3: CASSIDGTGSIDQPQHF. For the CDR3, the DNA is TGTGCCAGTAGTATAGACGGGACAGGGTCTATCGATCAGCCCCAGCATTTT. V and J are TRBV19 and TRBJ1-5; 9 bases are shared with TRBD1. CDR1 LNHDA and CDR2 SQIVND come from the germline V gene (reference sequence). With 0 bases clipped from V and 5 bases from J, the junction kept 8 bases outside the gene matches. The CDR3 loop spans 17 amino acids.

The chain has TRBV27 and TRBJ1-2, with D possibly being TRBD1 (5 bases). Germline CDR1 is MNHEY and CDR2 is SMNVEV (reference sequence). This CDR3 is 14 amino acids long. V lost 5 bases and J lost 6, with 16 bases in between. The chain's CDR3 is CASSKGREGDGYTF. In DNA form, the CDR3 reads TGTGCCAGCAGTAAGGGGAGGGAAGGGGATGGCTACACCTTC.

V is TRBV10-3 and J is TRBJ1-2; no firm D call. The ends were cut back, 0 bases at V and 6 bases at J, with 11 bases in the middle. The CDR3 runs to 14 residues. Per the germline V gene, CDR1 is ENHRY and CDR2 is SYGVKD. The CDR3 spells CAISESLGRHGYTF. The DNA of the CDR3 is TGTGCCATCAGTGAGTCATTGGGCCGACATGGCTACACCTTC.

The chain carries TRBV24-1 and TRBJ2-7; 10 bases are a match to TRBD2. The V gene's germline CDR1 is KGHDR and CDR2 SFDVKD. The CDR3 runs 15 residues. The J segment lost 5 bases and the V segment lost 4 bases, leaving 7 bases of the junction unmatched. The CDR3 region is CATSDHPSGSDEQYF. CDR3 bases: TGTGCCACCAGTGACCACCCTAGCGGGAGCGACGAGCAGTACTTC.

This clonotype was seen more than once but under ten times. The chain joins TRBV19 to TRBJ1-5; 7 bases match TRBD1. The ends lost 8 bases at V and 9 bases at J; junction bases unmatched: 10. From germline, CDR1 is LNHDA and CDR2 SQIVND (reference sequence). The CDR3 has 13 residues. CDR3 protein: CASGGQSDGPQHF. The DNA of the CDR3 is TGTGCCAGTGGGGGACAGTCGGATGGGCCCCAGCATTTT. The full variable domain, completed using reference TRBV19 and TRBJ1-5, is DGGITQSPKYLFRKEGQNVTLSCEQNLNHDAMYWYRQDPGQGLRLIYYSQIVNDFQKGDIAEGYSVSREKKESFPLTVTSAQKNPTAFYLCASGGQSDGPQHFGDGTRLSIL.

The CDR3 protein is CASSSGNRESPLHF. The CDR3 nucleotides read TGTGCCAGCAGTTCCGGGAATCGGGAATCGCCCCTCCACTTT. The chain carries TRBV7-3 and TRBJ1-6; D uncertain. The germline CDR1 and CDR2 sequences are SGHTA and FQGTGA. The CDR3 sequence is 14 residues long. The germline V and J ends were trimmed by 6 bases and 13 bases, with 19 bases remaining between them.

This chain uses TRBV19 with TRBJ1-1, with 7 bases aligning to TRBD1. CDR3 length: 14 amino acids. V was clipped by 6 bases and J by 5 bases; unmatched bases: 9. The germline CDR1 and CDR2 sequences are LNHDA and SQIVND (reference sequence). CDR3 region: CASRAGRGRTEAFF. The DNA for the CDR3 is TGTGCCAGTAGAGCGGGGAGGGGGCGAACTGAAGCTTTCTTT.

The CDR3 nucleotides read TGTGCCAGCAGCCGCCGGGGGAACACCGGGGAGCTGTTTTTT. Protein sequence: CASSRRGNTGELFF. The chain joins TRBV11-2 to TRBJ2-2, with D possibly matching TRBD2 (5 bases). Trimming stripped 5 bases from V and 1 base from J, with 8 bases between. The CDR3 runs 14 residues. Germline V CDR1 and CDR2: SGHAT, FQNNGV.

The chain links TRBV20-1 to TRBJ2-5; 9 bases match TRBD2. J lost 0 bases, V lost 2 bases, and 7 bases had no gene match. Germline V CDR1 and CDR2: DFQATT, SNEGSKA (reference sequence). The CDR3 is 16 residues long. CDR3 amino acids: CSARRLAEEYQETQYF. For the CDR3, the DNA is TGCAGTGCTAGACGACTAGCGGAGGAGTACCAAGAGACCCAGTACTTC.

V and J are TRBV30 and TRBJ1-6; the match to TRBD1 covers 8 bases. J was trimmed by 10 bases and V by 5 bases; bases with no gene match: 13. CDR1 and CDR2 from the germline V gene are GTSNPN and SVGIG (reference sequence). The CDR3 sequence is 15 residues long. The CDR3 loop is CAWGLYGTGRSPLHF. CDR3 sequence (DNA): TGTGCCTGGGGGTTATACGGGACAGGTCGATCACCCCTCCACTTT.